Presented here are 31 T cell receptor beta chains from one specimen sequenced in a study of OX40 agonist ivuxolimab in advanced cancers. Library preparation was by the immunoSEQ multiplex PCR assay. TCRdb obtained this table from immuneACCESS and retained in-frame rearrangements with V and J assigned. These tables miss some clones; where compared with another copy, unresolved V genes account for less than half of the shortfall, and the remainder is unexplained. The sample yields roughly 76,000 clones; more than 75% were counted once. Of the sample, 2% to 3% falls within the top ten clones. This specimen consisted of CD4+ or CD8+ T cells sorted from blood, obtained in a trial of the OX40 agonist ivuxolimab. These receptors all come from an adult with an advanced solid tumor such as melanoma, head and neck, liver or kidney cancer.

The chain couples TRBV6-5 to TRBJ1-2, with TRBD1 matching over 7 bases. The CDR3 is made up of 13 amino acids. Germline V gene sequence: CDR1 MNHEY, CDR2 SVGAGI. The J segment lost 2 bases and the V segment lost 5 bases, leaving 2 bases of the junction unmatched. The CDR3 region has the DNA TGTGCCAGCAGTATGACAGGGAACTATGGCTACACCTTC. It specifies CASSMTGNYGYTF.

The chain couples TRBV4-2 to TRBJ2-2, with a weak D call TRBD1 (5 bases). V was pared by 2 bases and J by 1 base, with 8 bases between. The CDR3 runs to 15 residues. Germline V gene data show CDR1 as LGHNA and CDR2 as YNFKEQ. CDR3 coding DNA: TGTGCCAGCAGCCAACCACAGGTGAACACCGGGGAGCTGTTTTTT. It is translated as CASSQPQVNTGELFF.

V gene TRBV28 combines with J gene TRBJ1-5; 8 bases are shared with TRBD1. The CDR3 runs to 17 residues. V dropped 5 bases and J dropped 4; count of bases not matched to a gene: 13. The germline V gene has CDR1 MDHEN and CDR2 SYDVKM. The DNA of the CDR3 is TGTGCCAGCAGTCCCAGACCCCCAGGGGGCCCTAATCAGCCCCAGCATTTT. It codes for CASSPRPPGGPNQPQHF. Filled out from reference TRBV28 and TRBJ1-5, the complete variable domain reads DVKVTQSSRYLVKRTGEKVFLECVQDMDHENMFWYRQDPGLGLRLIYFSYDVKMKEKGDIPEGYSVSREKKERFSLILESASTNQTSMYLCASSPRPPGGPNQPQHFGDGTRLSIL.

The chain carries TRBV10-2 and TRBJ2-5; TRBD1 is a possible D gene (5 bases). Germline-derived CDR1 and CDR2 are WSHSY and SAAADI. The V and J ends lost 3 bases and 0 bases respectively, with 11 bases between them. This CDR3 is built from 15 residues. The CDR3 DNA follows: TGCGCCAGCAGTGATCAGGGCAGCCACCAAGAGACCCAGTACTTC. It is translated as CASSDQGSHQETQYF.

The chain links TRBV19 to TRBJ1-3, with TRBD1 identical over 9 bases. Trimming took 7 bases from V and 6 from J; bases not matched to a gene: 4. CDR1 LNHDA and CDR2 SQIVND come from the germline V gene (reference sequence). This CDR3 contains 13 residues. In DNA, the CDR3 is TGTGCCAGTAATGGACAGGGGACAAACACCATATATTTT. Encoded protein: CASNGQGTNTIYF. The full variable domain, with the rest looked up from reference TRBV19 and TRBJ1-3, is DGGITQSPKYLFRKEGQNVTLSCEQNLNHDAMYWYRQDPGQGLRLIYYSQIVNDFQKGDIAEGYSVSREKKESFPLTVTSAQKNPTAFYLCASNGQGTNTIYFGEGSWLTVV.

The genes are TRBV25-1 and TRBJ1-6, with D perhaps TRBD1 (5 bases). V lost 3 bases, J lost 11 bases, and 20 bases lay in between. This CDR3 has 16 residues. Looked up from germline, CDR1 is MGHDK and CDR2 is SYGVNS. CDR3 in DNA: TGTGCCAGCAGTGATGCGACCGCCCAGGGTAGGGCACCCCTCCACTTT. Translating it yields CASSDATAQGRAPLHF.

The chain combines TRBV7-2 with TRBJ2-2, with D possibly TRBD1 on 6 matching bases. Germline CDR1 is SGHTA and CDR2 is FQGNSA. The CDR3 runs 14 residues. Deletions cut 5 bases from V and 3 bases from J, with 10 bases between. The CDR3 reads CASSQGQYTGELFF. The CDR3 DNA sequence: TGTGCCAGCAGCCAAGGACAGTACACCGGGGAGCTGTTTTTT.

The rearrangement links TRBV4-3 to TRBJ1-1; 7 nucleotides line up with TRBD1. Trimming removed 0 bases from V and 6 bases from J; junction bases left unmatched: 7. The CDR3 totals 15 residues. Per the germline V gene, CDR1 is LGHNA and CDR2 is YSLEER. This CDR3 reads CASSQDHRGEAEAFF. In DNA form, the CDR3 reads TGCGCCAGCAGCCAAGACCACAGGGGAGAGGCTGAAGCTTTCTTT.

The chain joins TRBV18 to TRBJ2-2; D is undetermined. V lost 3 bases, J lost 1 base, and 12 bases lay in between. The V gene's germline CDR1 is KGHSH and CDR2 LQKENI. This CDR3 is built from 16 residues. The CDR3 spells CASSPYTPRNTGELFF. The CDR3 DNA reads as TGTGCCAGCTCACCGTATACGCCACGGAACACCGGGGAGCTGTTTTTT.

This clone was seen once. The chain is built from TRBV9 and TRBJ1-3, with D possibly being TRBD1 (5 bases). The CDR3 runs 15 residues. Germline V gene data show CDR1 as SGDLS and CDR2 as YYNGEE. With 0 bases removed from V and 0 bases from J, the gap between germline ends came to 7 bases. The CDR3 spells CASSVEGPSGNTIYF. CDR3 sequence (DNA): TGTGCCAGCAGCGTAGAGGGGCCCTCTGGAAACACCATATATTTT.

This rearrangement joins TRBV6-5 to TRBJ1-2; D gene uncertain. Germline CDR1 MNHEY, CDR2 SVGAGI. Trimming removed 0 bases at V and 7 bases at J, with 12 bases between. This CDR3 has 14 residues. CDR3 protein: CASSYSGSPGGYTF. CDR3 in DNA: TGTGCCAGCAGTTACTCGGGCAGCCCGGGTGGCTACACCTTC.

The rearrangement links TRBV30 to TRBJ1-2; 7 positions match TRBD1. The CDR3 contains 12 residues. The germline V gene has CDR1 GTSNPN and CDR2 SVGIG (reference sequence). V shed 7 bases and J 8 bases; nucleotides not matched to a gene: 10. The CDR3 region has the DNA TGTGCCTCGTCGGAGGGGGCGTGGGGCTACACCTTC. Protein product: CASSEGAWGYTF.

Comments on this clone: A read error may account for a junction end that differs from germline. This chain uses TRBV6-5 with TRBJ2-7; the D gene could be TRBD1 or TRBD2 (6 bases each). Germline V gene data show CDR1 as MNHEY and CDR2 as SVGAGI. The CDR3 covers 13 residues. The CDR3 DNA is TGTGCCAGCAGGACTGGTATGGGGGGCGAGCAATACTTC. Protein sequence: CASRTGMGGEQYF.

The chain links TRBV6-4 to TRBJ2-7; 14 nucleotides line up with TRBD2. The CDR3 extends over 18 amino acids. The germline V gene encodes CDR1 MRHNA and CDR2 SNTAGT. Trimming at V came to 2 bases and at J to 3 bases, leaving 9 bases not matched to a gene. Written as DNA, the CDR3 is TGTGCCAGCAGTGACCCCGGGACTAGCGGGGGATTTCTCTACGAGCAGTACGTC. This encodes CASSDPGTSGGFLYEQYV.

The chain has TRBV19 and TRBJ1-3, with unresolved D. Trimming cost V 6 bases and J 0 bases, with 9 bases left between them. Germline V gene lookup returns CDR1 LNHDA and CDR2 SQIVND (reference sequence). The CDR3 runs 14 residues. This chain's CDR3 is CASSWAASGNTIYF. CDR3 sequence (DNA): TGTGCCAGTAGCTGGGCGGCCTCTGGAAACACCATATATTTT.

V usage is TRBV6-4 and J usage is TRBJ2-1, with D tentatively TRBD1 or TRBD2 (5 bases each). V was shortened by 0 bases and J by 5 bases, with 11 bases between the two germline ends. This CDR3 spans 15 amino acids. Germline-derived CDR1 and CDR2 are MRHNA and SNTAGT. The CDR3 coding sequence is TGTGCCAGCAGTGACTCCGGGACCTCAAACAATGAGCAGTTCTTC. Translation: CASSDSGTSNNEQFF.

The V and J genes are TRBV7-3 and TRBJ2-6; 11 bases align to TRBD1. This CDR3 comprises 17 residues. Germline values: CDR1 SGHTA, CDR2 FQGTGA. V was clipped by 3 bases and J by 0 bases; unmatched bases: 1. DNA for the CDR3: TGTGCCAGCAGCTTCGGGACAGGGGGCTCTGGGGCCAACGTCCTGACTTTC. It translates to CASSFGTGGSGANVLTF.

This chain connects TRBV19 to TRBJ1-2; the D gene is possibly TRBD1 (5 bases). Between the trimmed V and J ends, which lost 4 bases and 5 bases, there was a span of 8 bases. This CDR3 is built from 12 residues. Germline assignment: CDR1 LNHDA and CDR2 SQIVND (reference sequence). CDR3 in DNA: TGTGCCAGTAGTAGACAGATGTATGGCTACACCTTC. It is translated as CASSRQMYGYTF.

The CDR3: CASSQAGGLEQYV. The CDR3 DNA sequence: TGCGCCAGCAGCCAGGCAGGAGGGCTCGAGCAGTACGTC. The chain joins TRBV5-1 to TRBJ2-7; a weak D match, TRBD2 (6 bases). Trimming stripped 4 bases from V and 6 bases from J, with 14 bases between. CDR1 is SGHRS and CDR2 is YFSETQ in the germline V gene. CDR3 length: 13 residues.

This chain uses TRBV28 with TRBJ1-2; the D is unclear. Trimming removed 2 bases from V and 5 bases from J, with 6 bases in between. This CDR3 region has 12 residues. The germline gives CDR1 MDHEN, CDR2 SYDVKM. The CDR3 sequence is CASSLPGYGYTF. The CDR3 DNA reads TGTGCCAGCAGTTTACCCGGGTATGGCTACACCTTC.

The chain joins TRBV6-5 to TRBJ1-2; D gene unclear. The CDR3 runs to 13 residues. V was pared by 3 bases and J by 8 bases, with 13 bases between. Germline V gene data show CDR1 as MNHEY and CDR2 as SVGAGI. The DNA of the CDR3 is TGTGCCAGCAGTTATGGGAACGGCAGGGGCTACACCTTC. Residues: CASSYGNGRGYTF.

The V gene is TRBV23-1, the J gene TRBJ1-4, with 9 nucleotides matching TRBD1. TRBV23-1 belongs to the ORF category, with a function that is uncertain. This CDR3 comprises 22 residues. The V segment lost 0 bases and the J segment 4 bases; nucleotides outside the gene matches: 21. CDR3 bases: TGCGCCAGCAGTCAATCGTCGTTTTCAGGGACAGGGCCCCTCGGGGGTAATGAAAAACTGTTTTTT. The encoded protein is CASSQSSFSGTGPLGGNEKLFF.

CDR3 sequence reads: CASTTLASDTQYF. The CDR3 region has the DNA TGTGCCAGCACAACCCTCGCCTCCGATACGCAGTATTTT. The chain recombines TRBV27 with TRBJ2-3; D unclear. With 7 bases removed from V and 6 bases from J, the gap between germline ends came to 14 bases. This CDR3 is built from 13 residues. Looked up from germline, CDR1 is MNHEY and CDR2 is SMNVEV (reference sequence).

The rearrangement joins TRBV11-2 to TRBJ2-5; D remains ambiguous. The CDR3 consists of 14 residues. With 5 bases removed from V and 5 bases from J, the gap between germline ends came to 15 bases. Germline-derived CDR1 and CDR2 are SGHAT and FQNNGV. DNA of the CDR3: TGTGCCAGCAGCACGAATGGGGTGGGTGAGACCCAGTACTTC. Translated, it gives CASSTNGVGETQYF.

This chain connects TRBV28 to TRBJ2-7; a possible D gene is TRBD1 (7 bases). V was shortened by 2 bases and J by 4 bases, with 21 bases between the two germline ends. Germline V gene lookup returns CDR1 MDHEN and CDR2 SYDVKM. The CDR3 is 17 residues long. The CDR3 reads CASSLTGQGGNDYEQYV. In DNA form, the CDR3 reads TGTGCCAGCAGTTTAACAGGGCAGGGGGGAAATGATTACGAGCAGTACGTC.

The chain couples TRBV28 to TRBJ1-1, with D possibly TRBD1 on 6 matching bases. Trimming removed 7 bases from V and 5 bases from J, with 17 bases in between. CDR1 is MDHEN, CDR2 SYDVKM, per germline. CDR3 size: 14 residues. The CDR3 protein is CASTLTGPWTEAFF. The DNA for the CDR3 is TGTGCCAGCACCCTGACAGGCCCGTGGACTGAAGCTTTCTTT.

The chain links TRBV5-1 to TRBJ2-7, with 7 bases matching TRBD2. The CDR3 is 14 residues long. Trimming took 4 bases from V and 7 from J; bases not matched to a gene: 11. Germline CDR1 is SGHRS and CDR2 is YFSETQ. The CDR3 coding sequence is TGCGCCAGCAGCCCCGGGGGGACCCGTCGGGAGCAGTACTTC. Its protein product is CASSPGGTRREQYF.

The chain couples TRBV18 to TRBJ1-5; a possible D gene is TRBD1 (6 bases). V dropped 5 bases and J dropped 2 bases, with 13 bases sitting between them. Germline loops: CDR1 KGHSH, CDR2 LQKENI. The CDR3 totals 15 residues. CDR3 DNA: TGTGCCAGCTCATCACAGGGAGTTGGCAATCAGCCCCAGCATTTT. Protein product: CASSSQGVGNQPQHF.

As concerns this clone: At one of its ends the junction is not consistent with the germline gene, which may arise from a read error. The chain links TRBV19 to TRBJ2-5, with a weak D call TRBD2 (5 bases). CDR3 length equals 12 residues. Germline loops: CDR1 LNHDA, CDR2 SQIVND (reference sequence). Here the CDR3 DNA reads TGTGCCAGTGGTATCCGGGGAGAGACCCAGTACTTC. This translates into CASGIRGETQYF.

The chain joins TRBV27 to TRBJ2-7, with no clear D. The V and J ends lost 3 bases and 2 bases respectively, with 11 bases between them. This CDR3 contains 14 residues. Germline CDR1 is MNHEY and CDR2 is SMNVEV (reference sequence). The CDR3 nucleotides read TGTGCCAGCAGTTTGCAGACCACCGCCTACGAGCAGTACTTC. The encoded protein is CASSLQTTAYEQYF.

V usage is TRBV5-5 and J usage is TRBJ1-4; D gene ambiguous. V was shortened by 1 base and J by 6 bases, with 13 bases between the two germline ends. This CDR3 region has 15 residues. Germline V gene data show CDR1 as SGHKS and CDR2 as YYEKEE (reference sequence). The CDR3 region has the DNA TGTGCCAGCAGCTTGTTGGGTTTAGGAGATGAAAAACTGTTTTTT. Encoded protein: CASSLLGLGDEKLFF. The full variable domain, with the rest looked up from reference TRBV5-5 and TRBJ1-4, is DAGVTQSPTHLIKTRGQQVTLRCSPISGHKSVSWYQQVLGQGPQFIFQYYEKEERGRGNFPDRFSARQFPNYSSELNVNALLLGDSALYLCASSLLGLGDEKLFFGSGTQLSVL.